These 20 T cell receptor beta chains came from one sample sequenced in a study of blood T cell repertoires in COVID-19. Measured with immunoSEQ multiplex PCR; TCRdb has only the in-frame clones, and not every one. The table has approximately 240,000 clones, 84% seen once; the top ten hold about 1.5%. Sequenced sample: peripheral blood. All receptors derive from a woman in her forties who had recovered from COVID-19.

This rearrangement joins TRBV28 to TRBJ1-1; tentative D call: TRBD1 (6 bases). This CDR3 contains 14 residues. Deletions cut 5 bases from V and 4 bases from J, with 14 bases between. Germline V CDR1 and CDR2: MDHEN, SYDVKM. This chain's CDR3 is CASSRTRTVTEAFF. CDR3 bases: TGTGCCAGCAGTCGCACCCGGACAGTCACTGAAGCTTTCTTT.

The chain is built from TRBV5-1 and TRBJ2-5, with a tentative D call TRBD2 (7 bases). With 3 bases removed from V and 5 bases from J, the gap between germline ends came to 17 bases. Looked up from germline, CDR1 is SGHRS and CDR2 is YFSETQ. CDR3 length: 15 residues. CDR3 loop: CASSWGPGGTETQYF. The CDR3 DNA sequence: TGCGCCAGCAGCTGGGGACCGGGGGGCACCGAGACCCAGTACTTC. Together with reference TRBV5-1 and TRBJ2-5, the CDR3 gives the full variable domain: KAGVTQTPRYLIKTRGQQVTLSCSPISGHRSVSWYQQTPGQGLQFLFEYFSETQRNKGNFPGRFSGRQFSNSRSEMNVSTLELGDSALYLCASSWGPGGTETQYFGPGTRLLVL.

The chain couples TRBV18 to TRBJ1-1; D ambiguous. CDR3 length equals 16 residues. V was clipped by 2 bases and J by 1 base, with 14 bases between them. The germline gives CDR1 KGHSH, CDR2 LQKENI. This CDR3 is CASSPYQAGENTEAFF. The CDR3 DNA sequence: TGTGCCAGCTCACCATATCAGGCGGGAGAGAACACTGAAGCTTTCTTT.

This sequence joins TRBV12-5 and TRBJ1-5; D ambiguous. Germline V lookup: CDR1 LGHNT, CDR2 FRNRAP. With 2 bases removed from V and 6 bases from J, the gap between germline ends came to 5 bases. The CDR3 contains 12 residues. CDR3 residues: CASGLPRQPQHF. CDR3 DNA sequence: TGTGCTAGTGGTTTGCCCCGTCAGCCCCAGCATTTT.

The V call is TRBV28, the J call TRBJ1-5; 9 bases map to TRBD1. V shed 7 bases and J 6 bases; nucleotides not matched to a gene: 13. CDR3 size: 16 residues. Germline CDR1 reads MDHEN; CDR2 reads SYDVKM. CDR3 amino acids: CASNPGTGSRSQPQHF. CDR3 sequence (DNA): TGTGCCAGCAACCCCGGGACAGGGTCACGAAGTCAGCCCCAGCATTTT. Together with reference TRBV28 and TRBJ1-5, the CDR3 gives the full variable domain: DVKVTQSSRYLVKRTGEKVFLECVQDMDHENMFWYRQDPGLGLRLIYFSYDVKMKEKGDIPEGYSVSREKKERFSLILESASTNQTSMYLCASNPGTGSRSQPQHFGDGTRLSIL.

The gene calls are TRBV6-6 and TRBJ2-7, with TRBD1 matching over 10 bases. J lost 3 bases, V lost 10 bases, and 6 bases had no gene match. The germline gives CDR1 MNHNY, CDR2 SVGAGI (reference sequence). The CDR3 is made up of 13 amino acids. CDR3 residues: CATRQGANYEQYF. The CDR3 nucleotides are TGTGCCACCAGACAGGGGGCGAACTACGAGCAGTACTTC.

The V gene is TRBV2, the J gene TRBJ2-5, with 8 bases matching TRBD2. CDR3 size: 15 residues. With 6 bases clipped from V and 4 bases from J, the junction kept 10 bases outside the gene matches. The germline CDR1 and CDR2 sequences are SNHLY and FYNNEI. CDR3 in amino acids: CASSDYSLAAETQYF. DNA of the CDR3: TGTGCCAGCAGCGACTATTCACTAGCGGCAGAGACCCAGTACTTC.

The chain has TRBV19 and TRBJ2-3; 8 positions agree with TRBD2. Germline CDR1 LNHDA, CDR2 SQIVND (reference sequence). Germline trimming cut 6 bases from V and 7 bases from J; bases unmatched to any gene: 12. The CDR3 is made up of 15 amino acids. Here the CDR3 DNA reads TGTGCCAGTAGAGACCGGACTAGCAATAGGAATACGCAGTATTTT. Amino acid sequence: CASRDRTSNRNTQYF.

The chain uses TRBV6-4 and TRBJ2-3; D possibly corresponds to TRBD2 (6 bases). Germline V lookup: CDR1 MRHNA, CDR2 SNTAGT. V was trimmed by 6 bases and J by 4 bases, leaving 20 bases between them. This CDR3 spans 16 amino acids. This CDR3 reads CASSPNPSGEADTQYF. DNA for the CDR3: TGTGCCAGCAGCCCCAACCCTTCGGGGGAGGCAGATACGCAGTATTTT.

As regards this clone: Compared with germline, one end of the junction differs, possibly owing to a read error. The chain combines TRBV7-8 with TRBJ2-2, with 13 bases that match TRBD2. The CDR3 consists of 18 residues. The germline V gene has CDR1 SGHVS and CDR2 FQNEAQ. The CDR3 loop reads CASSPGLAGVPNTGELFF. Here the CDR3 DNA reads TGTGCCAGCAGCCCAGGACTAGCGGGGGTACCGAATACCGGGGAGCTGTTTTTT.

The V gene is TRBV6-5, the J gene TRBJ2-2; D might be TRBD1 (6 bases). CDR1 MNHEY and CDR2 SVGAGI come from the germline V gene. Trimming took off 6 bases at V and 4 bases at J, with 15 bases between the two ends. The CDR3 consists of 15 residues. This chain's CDR3 is CASSLTGMVTGELFF. The CDR3 region has the DNA TGTGCCAGCAGCCTGACAGGAATGGTCACCGGGGAGCTGTTTTTT.

This clone turned up a few times. The chain joins TRBV28 to TRBJ1-1; TRBD1 is a possible D gene (5 bases). CDR3 size: 18 residues. Germline assignment: CDR1 MDHEN and CDR2 SYDVKM. Trimming took 3 bases from V and 4 from J, leaving 24 bases between them. The CDR3 reads CASSFFVGGEQSTTEAFF. The CDR3 DNA sequence: TGTGCCAGCAGTTTCTTTGTGGGGGGGGAGCAATCGACCACTGAAGCTTTCTTT.

The CDR3 loop reads CASSLVGGMDGYTF. In DNA, the CDR3 is TGCGCCAGCAGCTTGGTCGGAGGGATGGATGGCTACACCTTC. The chain uses TRBV5-1 and TRBJ1-2, with no clear D. The CDR3 loop spans 14 amino acids. CDR1 SGHRS and CDR2 YFSETQ come from the germline V gene. Trimming removed 0 bases at V and 6 bases at J, with 12 bases between.

This chain joins TRBV27 and TRBJ1-6; D not certain. V dropped 3 bases and J dropped 5 bases, with 8 bases sitting between them. CDR3 length: 14 amino acids. Per the germline V gene, CDR1 is MNHEY and CDR2 is SMNVEV (reference sequence). CDR3 residues: CASSFSRNNSPLHF. CDR3 coding DNA: TGTGCCAGCAGTTTTTCCAGGAATAATTCACCCCTCCACTTT.

The chain joins TRBV7-2 to TRBJ1-2; weak D call: TRBD1 (6 bases). CDR3 size: 15 residues. CDR1 SGHTA and CDR2 FQGNSA come from the germline V gene. The germline V and J ends were trimmed by 4 bases and 3 bases, with 15 bases remaining between them. CDR3 sequence (DNA): TGTGCCAGCAGCTCAGACGGGACATTCGACTATGGCTACACCTTC. Its protein is CASSSDGTFDYGYTF.

The chain recombines TRBV2 with TRBJ2-7; 8 bases fit TRBD1. Germline values: CDR1 SNHLY, CDR2 FYNNEI. The CDR3 loop spans 15 amino acids. J lost 5 bases, V lost 8 bases, and 14 bases had no gene match. This CDR3 reads CASSTGQGGLDEQYF. The CDR3 DNA reads TGTGCCAGCTCAACCGGACAGGGAGGACTTGACGAGCAGTACTTC.

The chain couples TRBV18 to TRBJ2-7; 9 bases match TRBD1. Looked up from germline, CDR1 is KGHSH and CDR2 is LQKENI. The trim removed 5 bases at V and 5 bases at J, leaving 7 bases unmatched. The CDR3 runs to 14 residues. CDR3 nucleotide sequence: TGTGCCAGCTCAGGGGACAGGGAGCTTCACGAGCAGTACTTC. Translating gives CASSGDRELHEQYF. Supplemented by reference TRBV18 and TRBJ2-7, the full variable domain reads NAGVMQNPRHLVRRRGQEARLRCSPMKGHSHVYWYRQLPEEGLKFMVYLQKENIIDESGMPKERFSAEFPKEGPSILRIQQVVRGDSAAYFCASSGDRELHEQYFGPGTRLTVT.

This clone was seen once. V is TRBV4-3 and J is TRBJ2-3; the match to TRBD2 covers 7 bases. Germline V gene data show CDR1 as LGHNA and CDR2 as YSLEER. This CDR3 comprises 14 residues. V trimming: 5 bases; J trimming: 2 bases; junction bases outside the gene matches: 4. The CDR3 region has the DNA TGCGCCAGCAGCGACAGCGGGATCACAGATACGCAGTATTTT. Translated, it gives CASSDSGITDTQYF.

The V gene is TRBV5-5, the J gene TRBJ2-2; 9 nucleotides match TRBD1. V shed 2 bases and J 6 bases; nucleotides not matched to a gene: 5. Germline lookup yields CDR1 SGHKS and CDR2 YYEKEE (reference sequence). The CDR3 covers 15 residues. The CDR3 reads CASSLQGAFPGELFF. The CDR3 coding sequence is TGTGCCAGCAGCTTACAGGGGGCCTTTCCCGGGGAGCTGTTTTTT.

This rearrangement joins TRBV11-2 to TRBJ1-4; D is unclear. The CDR3 sequence is 15 residues long. Deletions cut 5 bases from V and 5 bases from J, with 15 bases between. From germline, CDR1 is SGHAT and CDR2 FQNNGV. In nucleotides, the CDR3 is TGTGCCAGCAGCGCGACGGTTCTGGGCAATGAAAAACTGTTTTTT. This gives the protein CASSATVLGNEKLFF.